This is a list of T cell receptor beta chains from one sample in a study of T cells in tuberculosis. The assay was immunoSEQ multiplex PCR, and TCRdb's table has in-frame clones only and misses some. Of under 40,000 clones in the sample, approximately 94% are singletons; the top ten hold about 7.8%. Input material: PBMCs. Receptor source: a donor under 30 with latent tuberculosis or without tuberculosis infection. Each CDR3 is given with its conserved first and last residue. The D gene is left open where the match is weak. Clone size appears in some rows only: once, few, many, or a class for an expanded clone.

abundance	d_gene	v_gene	j_gene	CDR3aa	CDR3nt
NA	TRBD2	TRBV19	TRBJ2-2	CASSPGGSGRLGTGELFF	TGTGCCAGTAGTCCCGGGGGGAGCGGGAGGCTTGGCACCGGGGAGCTGTTTTTT
NA	NA	TRBV29-1	TRBJ1-1	CSAGWGSPNTEAFF	TGCAGCGCTGGCTGGGGCAGCCCGAACACTGAAGCTTTCTTT
NA	TRBD2	TRBV5-1	TRBJ2-7	CASSLGDGTSDEQYF	TGCGCCAGCAGCTTGGGGGACGGGACTAGCGACGAGCAGTACTTC
NA	NA	TRBV19	TRBJ1-5	CASSIRRGNQLQHF	TGTGCCAGTAGTATACGGCGGGGCAATCAGCTCCAGCATTTT
NA	TRBD1	TRBV15	TRBJ2-7	CATSRSIRDRGPEQYF	TGTGCCACCAGCAGGAGCATCCGGGACAGGGGGCCCGAGCAGTACTTC
NA	NA	TRBV9	TRBJ1-2	CASSPPGYGYTF	TGTGCCAGCAGCCCCCCGGGGTATGGCTACACCTTC
NA	NA	TRBV6-1	TRBJ2-2	CASAGQGDTGELFF	TGTGCCAGCGCGGGGCAGGGAGACACCGGGGAGCTGTTTTTT
NA	TRBD2	TRBV27	TRBJ2-4	CASSLAGGLSIQYF	TGTGCCAGCAGTTTAGCGGGAGGGCTGAGCATTCAGTACTTC
NA	NA	TRBV5-6	TRBJ2-7	CASSLGGFAYEQYF	TGTGCCAGCAGCTTGGGAGGTTTCGCCTACGAGCAGTACTTC
NA	NA	TRBV4-3	TRBJ2-1	CASSQDPTRNEQFF	TGCGCCAGCAGCCAAGACCCAACGAGGAATGAGCAGTTCTTC
NA	TRBD1	TRBV9	TRBJ1-1	CASSGTGDTEAFF	TGTGCCAGCAGCGGGACAGGGGACACTGAAGCTTTCTTT
NA	NA	TRBV19	TRBJ2-2	CASSTRRKTGELFF	TGTGCCAGTAGTACACGGAGAAAAACCGGGGAGCTGTTTTTT
once	NA	TRBV7-8	TRBJ1-1	CASSLAMMESVMNTEAFF	TGTGCCAGCAGCTTAGCGATGATGGAGAGCGTCATGAACACTGAAGCTTTCTTT
NA	NA	TRBV30	TRBJ2-3	CAWSGLAASTDTQYF	TGTGCCTGGAGTGGCCTAGCAGCTAGCACAGATACGCAGTATTTT
NA	TRBD2	TRBV6-5	TRBJ2-1	CASSGLAGGSHEQFF	TGTGCCAGCAGCGGACTAGCGGGAGGCAGTCATGAGCAGTTCTTC
NA	NA	TRBV6-4	TRBJ2-1	CASSPSGVSTYNEQFF	TGTGCCAGCAGTCCTTCGGGGGTCAGTACCTACAATGAGCAGTTCTTC
NA	NA	TRBV11-3	TRBJ2-1	CASSFFGDEQFF	TGTGCCAGCAGCTTTTTCGGGGATGAGCAGTTCTTC
NA	TRBD1	TRBV7-8	TRBJ2-1	CASSPPTGVRTNEQFF	TGTGCCAGCAGCCCCCCAACAGGGGTGAGGACCAATGAGCAGTTCTTC
NA	TRBD2	TRBV7-9	TRBJ2-7	CASSIPGLAGNEQYF	TGTGCCAGCAGCATCCCGGGACTAGCGGGAAACGAGCAGTACTTC
NA	TRBD2	TRBV19	TRBJ2-3	CASSWGSGRTDTQYF	TGTGCCAGTAGTTGGGGCTCCGGGAGGACAGATACGCAGTATTTT
NA	TRBD2	TRBV5-1	TRBJ2-2	CASSLFPSGSSGELFF	TGCGCCAGCAGCTTGTTCCCTAGCGGGAGCTCCGGGGAGCTGTTTTTT
NA	TRBD1	TRBV28	TRBJ1-1	CASRSDRAGTEAFF	TGTGCCAGCAGATCTGACAGGGCGGGCACTGAAGCTTTCTTT
once	NA	TRBV6-6	TRBJ1-5	CASRDDRPFEPQHF	TGTGCCAGCAGGGATGACAGGCCTTTTGAGCCCCAGCATTTT
once	NA	TRBV19	TRBJ1-5	CASKGRVRRNQPQHF	TGTGCCAGTAAAGGCAGGGTACGACGCAATCAGCCCCAGCATTTT